Each of the 12 T cell receptor beta chains below was sequenced from the same sample in a study of shared clonotypes between healthy human individuals. Repertoires were generated with immunoSEQ multiplex PCR, while TCRdb's copy carries only in-frame clones and drops some. The sample holds about half a million clones; roughly 80% are singletons and the top ten take about 12%. Input material: PBMCs. Receptor source: a woman aged 40 to 55 in good health. Some clones in this sample may be carry-over from other donors' samples.

The chain joins TRBV9 to TRBJ2-3; D remains ambiguous. This CDR3 comprises 15 residues. V gave up 0 bases and J gave up 2 bases, with 10 bases separating them. Per germline, CDR1 SGDLS and CDR2 YYNGEE. The CDR3 nucleotides read TGTGCCAGCAGCGTAGGAGACCCAGACACAGATACGCAGTATTTT. It yields the protein CASSVGDPDTDTQYF.

Here the CDR3 reads CASSPSGANVLTF. CDR3 nucleotides: TGTGCCAGCAGCCCCTCGGGAGCCAACGTCCTGACTTTC. This sequence joins TRBV7-2 and TRBJ2-6, with D perhaps matching TRBD2 (5 bases). Per the germline V gene, CDR1 is SGHTA and CDR2 is FQGNSA. V was trimmed by 5 bases and J by 7 bases, leaving 9 bases between them. The CDR3 runs 13 residues.

This clone was observed many times. The chain combines TRBV28 with TRBJ2-2; 13 bases are shared with TRBD2. The V gene end was trimmed by 6 bases and the J gene end by 7 bases; junction bases not matched to a gene: 5. Germline assignment: CDR1 MDHEN and CDR2 SYDVKM. This CDR3 is built from 15 residues. This CDR3 is CASSRTSGSFGELFF. CDR3 sequence (DNA): TGTGCCAGCAGCCGGACTAGCGGGAGCTTCGGGGAGCTGTTTTTT.

CDR3 sequence (DNA): TGTGCCAGCAGCTTAGCTGAGAGGGAGCTGTTTTTT. As protein: CASSLAERELFF. The chain recombines TRBV11-3 with TRBJ2-2; D ambiguous. Trimming left V 1 base short and J 9 bases short, with 6 bases between. Germline CDR1 reads SGHNT; CDR2 reads YENEEA. This CDR3 has 12 amino acids.

V is TRBV5-5 and J is TRBJ2-7; 14 nucleotides match TRBD2. CDR3 length: 14 amino acids. CDR1 is SGHKS, CDR2 YYEKEE, per germline (reference sequence). Trimming took 7 bases from V and 2 from J; bases not matched to a gene: 2. CDR3 DNA: TGTGCCAGCCGACTAGCGGGAGGGACCTACGAGCAGTACTTC. Translation: CASRLAGGTYEQYF. The variable domain in full, with the rest retrieved from reference TRBV5-5 and TRBJ2-7, is DAGVTQSPTHLIKTRGQQVTLRCSPISGHKSVSWYQQVLGQGPQFIFQYYEKEERGRGNFPDRFSARQFPNYSSELNVNALLLGDSALYLCASRLAGGTYEQYFGPGTRLTVT.

This chain links TRBV28 with TRBJ2-3, with 10 bases fitting TRBD2. The V segment lost 3 bases and the J segment 3 bases; nucleotides outside the gene matches: 0. The length of the CDR3 is 14 residues. The germline V gene encodes CDR1 MDHEN and CDR2 SYDVKM. The CDR3 coding sequence is TGTGCCAGCAGTTTTAGCGGGAGGACAGATACGCAGTATTTT. Its protein product is CASSFSGRTDTQYF.

This chain uses TRBV7-2 with TRBJ2-7, with TRBD2 matching 11 bases. The CDR3 runs to 15 residues. The J segment lost 6 bases and the V segment lost 0 bases, leaving 4 bases of the junction unmatched. CDR1 SGHTA and CDR2 FQGNSA come from the germline V gene. The CDR3 loop is CASSLALAGGGEQYF. In nucleotides, the CDR3 is TGTGCCAGCAGCTTAGCTCTAGCGGGAGGTGGCGAGCAGTACTTC. Supplemented by reference TRBV7-2 and TRBJ2-7, the full variable domain reads GAGVSQSPSNKVTEKGKDVELRCDPISGHTALYWYRQSLGQGLEFLIYFQGNSAPDKSGLPSDRFSAERTGGSVSTLTIQRTQQEDSAVYLCASSLALAGGGEQYFGPGTRLTVT.

This chain joins TRBV7-2 and TRBJ2-1; D uncertain. The CDR3 consists of 15 residues. The ends were cut back, 0 bases at V and 5 bases at J, with 11 bases in the middle. Germline V gene sequence: CDR1 SGHTA, CDR2 FQGNSA. CDR3 residues: CASSLAAGTHNEQFF. In nucleotides, the CDR3 is TGTGCCAGCAGCTTAGCGGCCGGAACGCACAATGAGCAGTTCTTC.

Comments on this clone: With only one base between it and a far larger clone, this is likely a read error. The J gene is TRBJ2-3, the V gene TRBV30, with TRBD2 identical over 11 bases. Germline V gene data show CDR1 as GTSNPN and CDR2 as SVGIG (reference sequence). The length of the CDR3 is 16 residues. This CDR3 reads CARSGRLAGGPDTQYF. CDR3 coding DNA: TGTGCCCGGAGTGGGCGGCTAGCGGGAGGACCAGATACGCAGTATTTT.

The rearrangement links TRBV18 to TRBJ2-5; perhaps D is TRBD1 or TRBD2 (5 bases each). The CDR3 runs 16 residues. V lost 0 bases and J 2 bases, leaving 13 bases between the germline ends. Germline V CDR1 and CDR2: KGHSH, LQKENI. The CDR3 region is CASSPPIGTRQETQYF. The CDR3 DNA sequence: TGTGCCAGCTCACCACCCATCGGGACCCGGCAAGAGACCCAGTACTTC. Based on the CDR3 plus reference TRBV18 and TRBJ2-5, the full variable domain is NAGVMQNPRHLVRRRGQEARLRCSPMKGHSHVYWYRQLPEEGLKFMVYLQKENIIDESGMPKERFSAEFPKEGPSILRIQQVVRGDSAAYFCASSPPIGTRQETQYFGPGTRLLVL.

The rearrangement joins TRBV19 to TRBJ2-2, with D unresolved. Germline-derived CDR1 and CDR2 are LNHDA and SQIVND (reference sequence). V gave up 6 bases and J gave up 0 bases, with 14 bases separating them. The CDR3 consists of 16 residues. Written as DNA, the CDR3 is TGTGCCAGTAGGACCCAGCACTCCTCGAACACCGGGGAGCTGTTTTTT. Encoded protein: CASRTQHSSNTGELFF.

V is TRBV30 and J is TRBJ1-2, with D perhaps matching TRBD1 (5 bases). The CDR3 runs 13 residues. V was trimmed by 7 bases and J by 2 bases, leaving 14 bases between them. Germline V gives CDR1 GTSNPN, CDR2 SVGIG (reference sequence). The CDR3 is CASSGTVNYGYTF. The CDR3 coding sequence is TGTGCCTCATCTGGGACTGTGAACTATGGCTACACCTTC.